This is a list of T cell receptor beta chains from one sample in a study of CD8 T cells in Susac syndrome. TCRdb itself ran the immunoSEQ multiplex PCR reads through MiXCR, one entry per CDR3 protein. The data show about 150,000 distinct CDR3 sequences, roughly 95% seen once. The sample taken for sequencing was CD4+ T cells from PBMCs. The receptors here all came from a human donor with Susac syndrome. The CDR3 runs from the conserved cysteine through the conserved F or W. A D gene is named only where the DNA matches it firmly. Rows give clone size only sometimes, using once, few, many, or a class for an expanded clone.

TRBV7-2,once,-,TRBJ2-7,TGTGCCAGCAGCTTGGGACTCAAGTACGAGCAGTACTTC,CASSLGLKYEQYF
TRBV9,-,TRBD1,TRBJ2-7,TGTGCCAGCAGCGCCCGGGACAGGGGAACCTACGAGCAGTACTTC,CASSARDRGTYEQYF
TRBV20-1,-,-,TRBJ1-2,TGCAGTGTACAGGGTCCGGACTATGGCTACACCTTC,CSVQGPDYGYTF
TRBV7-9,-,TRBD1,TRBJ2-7,TGTGCCAGCAGCCGGCCAGCCGCTCCAGGACAGGGGCGTTCCTACGAGCAGTACTTC,CASSRPAAPGQGRSYEQYF
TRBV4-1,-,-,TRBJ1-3,TGCGCCAGCAGCCCACAACCGACCGGGAGCTCTGGAAACACCATATATTTT,CASSPQPTGSSGNTIYF
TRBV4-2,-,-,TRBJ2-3,TGTGCCAGCAGCCAAGATCAGGCAGATACGCAGTATTTT,CASSQDQADTQYF
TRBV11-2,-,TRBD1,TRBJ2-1,TGTGCCAGCAGGAGACCCGGGACAGAGTTATCGGGTGAGCAGTTCTTC,CASRRPGTELSGEQFF
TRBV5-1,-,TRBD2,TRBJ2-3,TGCGCCAGCAGCTTGTTACTAGCGGGGGGGCCTAAAGATACGCAGTATTTT,CASSLLLAGGPKDTQYF
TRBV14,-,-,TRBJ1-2,TGTGCCAGCAGCACCATCGGGCCCTATGGCTACACCTTC,CASSTIGPYGYTF
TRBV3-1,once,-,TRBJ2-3,TGTGCCAGCAGCCGAGGAATGGCGGGGGCCAGGACAGATACGCAGTATTTT,CASSRGMAGARTDTQYF
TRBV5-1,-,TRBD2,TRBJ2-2,TGCGCCAGCAGCTTGGGTTCTAGCGGGGCCGGGGAGCTGTTTTTT,CASSLGSSGAGELFF
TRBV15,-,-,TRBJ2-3,TGTGCCACCAGCAGAGATGTGGAAAGCGGAGATACGCAGTATTTT,CATSRDVESGDTQYF
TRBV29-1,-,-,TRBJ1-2,TGCAGCGTTCGCGACTGGGGCTATGGCTACACCTTC,CSVRDWGYGYTF
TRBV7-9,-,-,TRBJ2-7,TGTGCCAGCAGCGGGACGGGGTCCTACGAGCAGTACTTC,CASSGTGSYEQYF
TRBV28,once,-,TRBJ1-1,TGTGCCAGCAGTCTTCGACAGGAAGCTTTCTTT,CASSLRQEAFF
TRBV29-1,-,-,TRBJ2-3,TGCAGCGTCCTAGGGGGGGGGACTCGCACAGATACGCAGTATTTT,CSVLGGGTRTDTQYF